This TCR beta chain was found in a study of blood T cell repertoires in COVID-19 (dated by TCRdb to 2020 to 2022). Regarding the complete study: Samples covering the acute and convalescent phases of COVID-19 were provided by collaborators in the United States, Italy and Spain. The material from the prospective study consisted of cDNA or gDNA derived from T cells, B-cell-depleted T cells, or PBMCs. Samples came from the ongoing ImmuneRACE study (first 160 participants) plus 1,254 subjects from 6 global collaborators. Where HLA class I and class II types were available, the types were taken from metadata supplied by the sample provider, not from assay-based typing. Subjects who had been exposed to COVID-19, were actively infected with it, or had recovered from it provided the deeply sampled blood TCRbeta repertoires that made up the dataset. A de-identified subject ID, COVID-19 status, age in years and sex were almost always included in the sample metadata. The repertoires were released in a freely available public database intended as a resource for research on the immune response to SARS-CoV-2. The paper as a whole reports these results and caveats: The amount of clinical and demographic metadata varied by source and participant and was provided uncurated.

This clone was seen only once. Its binding antigen is unknown. Base-call qualities are not available, and no considerably larger clone is one nucleotide away. The CDR3 covers 15 residues, taking in both the cysteine and the phenylalanine. Of the read, only the CDR3 DNA is kept; its 45 bases are in frame from base 1. Trimming accounts for 5 bases at V and 6 bases at J, while the number of junction bases matched to no gene is 10. CDR1 and CDR2 are drawn from the germline V gene: SGHTA, FQGTGA. TCRbeta CDR3 regions were amplified from genomic DNA by means of the immunoSEQ Assay, a bias-controlled multiplex PCR. Per the authors' processing: Within the assay, amplification of reference gene primers was used to estimate how many nucleated cells each sample contained. To quantify the absolute abundance of each unique TCRbeta CDR3 rearrangement, sequence reads were collapsed and filtered. Productive Simpson clonality was computed per sample as the square root of Simpson's diversity index over productive rearrangements. TCRdb obtained this table from immuneACCESS and retained in-frame rearrangements with V and J assigned. These tables miss some clones; where compared with another copy, unresolved V genes account for less than half of the shortfall, and the remainder is unexplained. The V and J calls and the clone size are those of that table, but D and trimming were determined from the DNA. Here the sample has about 150,000 clones; roughly 90% occur a single time. Clones ranked in the top ten supply approximately 7% of the sample.

Participants in the prospective study were enrolled through a virtual design, were aged about 18 to 90 years, and lived in about 25 United States geographic areas. In the prospective study, participants were assigned to cohorts based on the clinical history participants reported in a screening survey and a study questionnaire. Recovered participants in ImmuneRACE Cohort 3 were defined by two consecutive negative NP/OP PCR tests, clearance by a healthcare professional, or resolution of symptoms. In the prospective study, mobile phlebotomists collected whole blood, serum and a nasopharyngeal or oropharyngeal swab from each participant. Over an approximately 2-month period, participants in the prospective study had the option of providing additional blood draws and questionnaires. Prospective study blood samples were shipped either frozen or at room temperature before DNA extraction.

This sequence uses TRBV7-3 and TRBJ2-3; 8 bases in the middle match TRBD2. Sample: PBMCs or T cells enriched from blood (not recorded which). The TCR comes from a woman aged 45-65 years who had recovered from COVID-19. The sequenced DNA: TGTGCCAGCAGCCTAGCGGGCCACGACGGGGATACGCAGTATTTT. The encoded protein is CASSLAGHDGDTQYF.